Following are 13 T cell receptor beta chains from one sample sequenced in a study of immune heterogeneity within non-small cell lung tumors (dated by TCRdb to the late 2010s). For the TCR template, genomic DNA was extracted from bulk tumor tissue, and roughly 580 ng of gDNA was amplified for each sample. During surgery, several biopsies were collected from each primary tumor and placed as far from one another as possible within the tumor mass. The study cohort was described as untreated, and the patients were newly diagnosed NSCLC cases having curative surgery. This sample was sequenced with a HiSeq X Ten. The TCR beta CDR3 region was amplified with a multiplex PCR system whose first round of roughly 11 cycles used 32 V-gene forward primers and 13 J-gene reverse primers. The public reads were quality trimmed at Q25 with fastp and then assembled into clones with MiXCR by TCRdb, keeping productive beta chains. Each record represents a unique CDR3 protein, reported with the most common genes and DNA among its rows. The sample yields fewer than 10,000 distinct CDR3 sequences; 25% to 40% were counted once. The ten largest clones add up to 10% to 12% of the sample.

Source material: lung tumor tissue. All receptors derive from a man between 60 and 70 years old with non-small cell lung cancer.

This clonotype was counted at least ten times. This chain links TRBV6-4 with TRBJ2-1; D might be TRBD2 (5 bases). CDR1 is MRHNA, CDR2 SNTAGT, per germline. The V end was cut by 2 bases, the J end by 9 bases, with 8 bases between. The CDR3 totals 12 residues. CDR3 sequence (DNA): TGTGCCAGCAGTGACCTAGAGGGTGAGCAGTTCTTC. Protein: CASSDLEGEQFF.

The chain is built from TRBV11-2 and TRBJ2-7; TRBD2 matches at 7 bases. This CDR3 is built from 15 residues. Per germline, CDR1 SGHAT and CDR2 FQNNGV. Trimming cost V 1 base and J 6 bases; bases outside gene matches: 9. The CDR3 nucleotides are TGTGCCAGCAGCTTAGGTCGGGGAGGGCCCGTCGAGCAGTACTTC. It is translated as CASSLGRGGPVEQYF.

Note on this clonotype: This CDR3 fails to terminate in the conserved phenylalanine or tryptophan, so it likely reflects a read error. No DNA is shown, since the ends of the CDR3 on it are uncertain; the CDR3 is the one TCRdb lists. This chain joins TRBV30 and TRBJ2-3; TRBD2 is the table's D call, not checked against the DNA. CDR1 GTSNPN and CDR2 SVGIG come from the germline V gene (reference sequence). Ends included, the CDR3 has 17 residues. The CDR3: CAWSVTAGGVHEQYFGP.

V and J are TRBV6-2 or TRBV6-3 and TRBJ1-2; TRBD1 matches 8 bases. From germline, CDR1 is MNHEY and CDR2 SVGEGT. This CDR3 spans 17 amino acids. J was trimmed by 1 base and V by 6 bases; bases with no gene match: 13. CDR3 region: CASSGWAGQGGNYGYTF. For the CDR3, the DNA is TGTGCCAGCAGCGGATGGGCCGGACAGGGAGGTAACTATGGCTACACCTTC.

The sample holds a few counts of this clonotype. V is TRBV6-2 or TRBV6-3 and J is TRBJ2-5; tentatively, D is TRBD1 or TRBD2 (5 bases each). This CDR3 has 15 residues. The V end was cut by 3 bases, the J end by 1 base, with 12 bases between. CDR1 MNHEY and CDR2 SVGEGT come from the germline V gene. This CDR3 is CASSYGPGSQETQYF. CDR3 nucleotide sequence: TGTGCCAGCAGTTATGGGCCAGGGAGCCAAGAGACCCAGTACTTC.

The chain recombines TRBV6-4 with TRBJ1-6; weak D call: TRBD1 (6 bases). The V end was cut by 5 bases, the J end by 9 bases, with 14 bases between. CDR1 is MRHNA, CDR2 SNTAGT, per germline. The CDR3 sequence is 14 residues long. The CDR3 coding sequence is TGTGCCAGCAGTTACGTGGGGGCTGGTTCACCCCTCCACTTT. Translated, it gives CASSYVGAGSPLHF.

The table lists this clonotype with many counts. V usage is TRBV18 and J usage is TRBJ2-2; maybe TRBD2 (6 bases). Trimming pared 1 base from V and 1 base from J, leaving 10 bases between. Germline values: CDR1 KGHSH, CDR2 LQKENI. The CDR3 is 16 residues long. The CDR3 coding sequence is TGTGCCAGCTCACCACTCGGGAGAGGGAACACCGGGGAGCTGTTTTTT. Amino acid sequence: CASSPLGRGNTGELFF.

This clonotype was found many times. The chain links TRBV7-8 to TRBJ2-1; D gene ambiguous. The CDR3 is 15 residues long. Trimming pared 2 bases from V and 4 bases from J, leaving 12 bases between. Per germline, CDR1 SGHVS and CDR2 FQNEAQ. CDR3 in amino acids: CASSLYRQTYNEQFF. The CDR3 DNA reads TGTGCCAGCAGCTTATACCGTCAGACTTACAATGAGCAGTTCTTC.

The chain couples TRBV7-2 to TRBJ2-6; weak D call: TRBD1 (5 bases). The CDR3 is 17 residues long. V was clipped by 1 base and J by 0 bases, with 10 bases between them. Per the germline V gene, CDR1 is SGHTA and CDR2 is FQGNSA. The CDR3 spells CASSLVGQGSGANVLTF. In DNA, the CDR3 is TGTGCCAGCAGCTTAGTGGGTCAGGGCTCTGGGGCCAACGTCCTGACTTTC.

This clonotype is medium-sized within its sample. The J gene is TRBJ2-1, the V gene TRBV28; 8 nucleotides align to TRBD2. The CDR3 sequence is 15 residues long. J lost 1 base, V lost 8 bases, and 7 bases had no gene match. Per the germline V gene, CDR1 is MDHEN and CDR2 is SYDVKM. This CDR3 is CASLAGGRSYNEQFF. CDR3 DNA sequence: TGTGCCAGCCTCGCGGGAGGTAGGTCCTACAATGAGCAGTTCTTC. The whole variable domain, filled in from reference TRBV28 and TRBJ2-1, reads DVKVTQSSRYLVKRTGEKVFLECVQDMDHENMFWYRQDPGLGLRLIYFSYDVKMKEKGDIPEGYSVSREKKERFSLILESASTNQTSMYLCASLAGGRSYNEQFFGPGTRLTVL.

This clonotype was seen only a few times. The chain has TRBV7-9 and TRBJ1-4, with 7 bases lining up with TRBD1. Germline CDR1 is SEHNR and CDR2 is FQNEAQ (reference sequence). V gave up 4 bases and J gave up 4 bases; unmatched junction bases: 6. The CDR3 length is 15 residues. The CDR3 loop reads CASSWGDRDNEKLFF. The CDR3 DNA is TGTGCCAGCAGCTGGGGGGACAGAGATAATGAAAAACTGTTTTTT.

Comment on this clonotype: This could be a read error, since a much larger clone is one nucleotide away. This sequence joins TRBV27 and TRBJ2-6; D remains ambiguous. The CDR3 is 14 amino acids. Germline CDR1 MNHEY, CDR2 SMNVEV (reference sequence). The CDR3 DNA sequence: TGTTCCAGCAGTTTCAGCTCTGGGGCCAACGTCCTGACTTTC. It encodes CSSSFSSGANVLTF.

In this sample, this clonotype turned up many times. The chain is built from TRBV20-1 and TRBJ2-2, with a weak D call TRBD2 (5 bases). Germline V CDR1 and CDR2: DFQATT, SNEGSKA (reference sequence). V lost 6 bases, J lost 0 bases, and 8 bases lay in between. This CDR3 is built from 13 residues. The CDR3 DNA reads TGCAGTGCGGAGCGGACGAACACCGGGGAGCTGTTTTTT. Residues: CSAERTNTGELFF.